Shown below are 21 T cell receptor beta chains from a single sample sequenced in a study of blood T cell repertoires in COVID-19. The table came from immunoSEQ multiplex PCR; TCRdb's copy has only in-frame clones and leaves some out. The table shows under 300,000 clones, with more than 70% occurring only once. Source material: PBMCs or T cells enriched from blood (not recorded which). The receptors were gathered from a woman aged 40 to 55 with acute COVID-19.

The genes are TRBV28 and TRBJ2-7, with TRBD2 matching 8 bases. This CDR3 is built from 15 residues. J lost 0 bases, V lost 5 bases, and 6 bases had no gene match. Germline lookup yields CDR1 MDHEN and CDR2 SYDVKM. Written as DNA, the CDR3 is TGTGCCAGCAGTACCTTCGGGGGGGCCTCCTACGAGCAGTACTTC. Translating it yields CASSTFGGASYEQYF. Complete variable domain (other parts from reference TRBV28 and TRBJ2-7): DVKVTQSSRYLVKRTGEKVFLECVQDMDHENMFWYRQDPGLGLRLIYFSYDVKMKEKGDIPEGYSVSREKKERFSLILESASTNQTSMYLCASSTFGGASYEQYFGPGTRLTVT.

Remarks on this clone: This same CDR3 is encoded by further DNA sequences in the sample. The J gene is TRBJ1-2, the V gene TRBV5-4; 8 nucleotides align to TRBD1. Trimming took 4 bases from V and 3 from J; bases not matched to a gene: 2. CDR1 and CDR2 (germline): SGHNT, YYREEE (reference sequence). The CDR3 has 13 amino acids. CDR3 sequence reads: CASSPDRDYGYTF. The CDR3 DNA reads TGTGCCAGCAGCCCGGACAGGGACTATGGCTACACCTTC.

This chain links TRBV5-6 with TRBJ1-3; no clear D. The CDR3 runs 14 residues. V dropped 5 bases and J dropped 4 bases, with 13 bases sitting between them. The germline gives CDR1 SGHDT, CDR2 YYEEEE. The CDR3: CASSHPGEGNTIYF. The CDR3 DNA is TGTGCCAGCAGTCACCCGGGAGAAGGAAACACCATATATTTT.

The genes are TRBV6-2 or TRBV6-3 and TRBJ1-2; no firm D call. Germline V lookup: CDR1 MNHEY, CDR2 SVGEGT. The CDR3 totals 13 residues. With 4 bases removed from V and 3 bases from J, the gap between germline ends came to 9 bases. This chain's CDR3 is CASSLRDDYGYTF. CDR3 DNA: TGTGCCAGCAGTTTGCGGGATGACTATGGCTACACCTTC.

Regarding this clone: A read error may account for a junction end that differs from germline. The rearrangement uses TRBV27 and TRBJ2-3, with 7 bases fitting TRBD1. This CDR3 is built from 15 residues. Germline V gives CDR1 MNHEY, CDR2 SMNVEV (reference sequence). CDR3: CASSLNRGSTDTQYF. DNA for the CDR3: TGTGCTAGCAGTTTAAACAGGGGAAGCACAGATACGCAGTATTTT.

This clone was counted only a few times. The rearrangement links TRBV6-1 to TRBJ1-5, with 7 nucleotides matching TRBD1. CDR3 length: 17 residues. Germline V CDR1 and CDR2: MNHNS, SASEGT. Germline trimming cut 1 base from V and 3 bases from J; bases unmatched to any gene: 9. The CDR3: CASSEVVDRRFNQPQHF. The CDR3 bases are TGTGCCAGCAGTGAAGTAGTGGACAGGCGTTTCAATCAGCCCCAGCATTTT.

The J gene is TRBJ2-3, the V gene TRBV11-2; TRBD2 aligns across 10 bases. V lost 5 bases to trimming and J lost 2 bases; unmatched junction nucleotides: 10. The CDR3 spans 17 residues. Germline V CDR1 and CDR2: SGHAT, FQNNGV. The CDR3: CASSLSGLAVYTDTQYF. As DNA, the CDR3 is TGTGCCAGCAGCCTCAGCGGACTAGCGGTGTACACAGATACGCAGTATTTT.

CDR3 DNA sequence: TGTGCCTGGAGCCGAAGAGACAGAATTGCTGGAAACACCATATATTTT. This translates into CAWSRRDRIAGNTIYF. The chain carries TRBV30 and TRBJ1-3; D is possibly TRBD1 (5 bases). The CDR3 loop spans 16 amino acids. Deletions cut 3 bases from V and 2 bases from J, with 17 bases between. The germline gives CDR1 GTSNPN, CDR2 SVGIG (reference sequence). Variable domain in full (rest from reference TRBV30 and TRBJ1-3): SQTIHQWPATLVQPVGSPLSLECTVEGTSNPNLYWYRQAAGRGLQLLFYSVGIGQISSEVPQNLSASRPQDRQFILSSKKLLLSDSGFYLCAWSRRDRIAGNTIYFGEGSWLTVV.

The chain combines TRBV10-3 with TRBJ2-5; no definite D call. V was shortened by 10 bases and J by 1 base, with 13 bases between the two germline ends. The germline V gene has CDR1 ENHRY and CDR2 SYGVKD. This CDR3 contains 13 residues. CDR3 coding DNA: TGTGCCACCTCCGCGACACTCCAAGAGACCCAGTACTTC. It is translated as CATSATLQETQYF.

The genes are TRBV2 and TRBJ2-3; 7 bases align to TRBD1. V trimming: 6 bases; J trimming: 5 bases; junction bases outside the gene matches: 5. Germline-derived CDR1 and CDR2 are SNHLY and FYNNEI. The CDR3 spans 13 residues. As DNA, the CDR3 is TGTGCCAGCAGGAGACAGGGTGGAGATACGCAGTATTTT. Protein sequence: CASRRQGGDTQYF.

J is TRBJ2-1 and V is TRBV19; D is ambiguous. The CDR3 contains 15 residues. CDR1 and CDR2 (germline): LNHDA, SQIVND (reference sequence). V gave up 4 bases and J gave up 0 bases, with 10 bases separating them. CDR3 loop: CASSTSGFSYNEQFF. As DNA, the CDR3 is TGTGCCAGTAGTACCTCGGGTTTCTCCTACAATGAGCAGTTCTTC.

The chain carries TRBV20-1 and TRBJ1-1; 8 positions agree with TRBD1. J lost 5 bases, V lost 3 bases, and 11 bases had no gene match. The CDR3 is 15 residues long. CDR1 and CDR2 (germline): DFQATT, SNEGSKA (reference sequence). In DNA, the CDR3 is TGCAGTGCTAGTCCTGGACAGGGTTGGGGAACTGAAGCTTTCTTT. As protein: CSASPGQGWGTEAFF.

The chain combines TRBV14 with TRBJ1-6; no firm D call. Germline V lookup: CDR1 SGHDN, CDR2 FVKESK. Trimming took 2 bases from V and 8 from J, leaving 10 bases between them. The length of the CDR3 is 14 residues. CDR3 sequence reads: CASSQSGWDSPLHF. As DNA, the CDR3 is TGTGCCAGCAGCCAATCGGGGTGGGATTCACCCCTCCACTTT. Filled out from reference TRBV14 and TRBJ1-6, the complete variable domain reads EAGVTQFPSHSVIEKGQTVTLRCDPISGHDNLYWYRRVMGKEIKFLLHFVKESKQDESGMPNNRFLAERTGGTYSTLKVQPAELEDSGVYFCASSQSGWDSPLHFGNGTRLTVT.

This clone is a singleton in its sample. The chain is built from TRBV7-9 and TRBJ2-2; TRBD1 agrees at 8 bases. Germline lookup yields CDR1 SEHNR and CDR2 FQNEAQ (reference sequence). This CDR3 has 13 residues. The V segment lost 6 bases and the J segment 4 bases; nucleotides outside the gene matches: 1. For the CDR3, the DNA is TGTGCCAGCAGTGGACAGGGCACCGGGGAGCTGTTTTTT. Protein sequence: CASSGQGTGELFF.

V and J are TRBV29-1 and TRBJ2-5; 8 nucleotides agree with TRBD2. J lost 2 bases, V lost 7 bases, and 3 bases had no gene match. The CDR3 is made up of 12 amino acids. The germline gives CDR1 SQVTM, CDR2 ANQGSEA. The CDR3 region is CSAGGRQETQYF. CDR3 in DNA: TGCAGCGCGGGGGGGCGGCAAGAGACCCAGTACTTC.

The chain recombines TRBV29-1 with TRBJ2-3, with 8 positions matching TRBD2. Unmatched junction bases numbered 2, after V lost 3 bases and J lost 6 bases. Germline values: CDR1 SQVTM, CDR2 ANQGSEA. This CDR3 has 12 amino acids. In DNA form, the CDR3 reads TGCAGCGTTGAGTCGGGGGGGGATACGCAGTATTTT. Protein product: CSVESGGDTQYF.

This chain uses TRBV6-5 with TRBJ1-6; D is possibly TRBD1 (5 bases). Germline CDR1 MNHEY, CDR2 SVGAGI. This CDR3 spans 16 amino acids. Trimming cost V 4 bases and J 10 bases, with 20 bases left between them. DNA for the CDR3: TGTGCCAGCAGTTTGGCCCCCACGGGGGGTGGATCACCCCTCCACTTT. Residues: CASSLAPTGGGSPLHF.

The chain has TRBV5-1 and TRBJ1-1, with 10 bases that match TRBD1. The germline gives CDR1 SGHRS, CDR2 YFSETQ. CDR3 length equals 15 residues. Unmatched junction bases numbered 12, after V lost 3 bases and J lost 10 bases. CDR3 in amino acids: CASSSDGQGVGVAFF. The CDR3 region has the DNA TGCGCCAGCAGCTCGGACGGACAGGGGGTAGGGGTAGCTTTCTTT.

This clone occurred once. The chain recombines TRBV4-3 with TRBJ1-1; 10 bases align to TRBD1. The ends lost 0 bases at V and 3 bases at J; junction bases unmatched: 10. Germline assignment: CDR1 LGHNA and CDR2 YSLEER. The CDR3 runs 18 residues. The chain's CDR3 is CASSQEPGQGKWYTEAFF. In nucleotides, the CDR3 is TGCGCCAGCAGCCAAGAACCGGGACAGGGGAAGTGGTACACTGAAGCTTTCTTT.

The chain carries TRBV6-5 and TRBJ1-3; 8 bases are shared with TRBD1. Germline-derived CDR1 and CDR2 are MNHEY and SVGAGI. Losses at the gene ends were 8 bases for V and 4 bases for J; bases not matched to a gene: 4. The CDR3 sequence is 13 residues long. The CDR3 reads CASQTGEGNTIYF. The CDR3 nucleotides are TGTGCCAGCCAGACAGGGGAAGGAAACACCATATATTTT.

This rearrangement joins TRBV10-2 to TRBJ1-5; D possibly corresponds to TRBD1 (5 bases). The CDR3 consists of 15 residues. Trimming left V 7 bases short and J 0 bases short, with 13 bases between. The germline V gene encodes CDR1 WSHSY and CDR2 SAAADI. In DNA form, the CDR3 reads TGCGCCAGCACCGCGGGGGATTCTAGCAATCAGCCCCAGCATTTT. Translated, it gives CASTAGDSSNQPQHF.